One sample yielded the 8 T cell receptor beta chains listed below, sequenced in a study. Using its own MiXCR run on the RT-PCR reads, TCRdb lists one record per CDR3 protein. The data show 650,000 to 800,000 distinct CDR3 sequences, approximately 14% seen once. The sample taken for sequencing was memory CD4+ T cells from blood. Every receptor here comes from a female donor in good health, serving as a healthy control.

This clonotype occurred a few times. As DNA, the CDR3 is TGTGCCAGCAGCGCGAGATCCGGGACTAGCGGCTTAAATGAGCAGTTCTTC. Encoded protein: CASSARSGTSGLNEQFF. V usage is TRBV9 and J usage is TRBJ2-1, with 11 bases fitting TRBD2. This CDR3 comprises 17 residues. The junction had 12 bases not matched to a gene; V was cut back by 3 bases and J by 7 bases. Germline CDR1 is SGDLS and CDR2 is YYNGEE.

This clonotype was found many times. The chain joins TRBV5-1 to TRBJ2-3; tentatively, D is TRBD2 (6 bases). Germline CDR1 reads SGHRS; CDR2 reads YFSETQ. The CDR3 sequence is 15 residues long. Between the trimmed V and J ends, which lost 2 bases and 0 bases, there was a span of 10 bases. CDR3 loop: CASSFGGYSTDTQYF. As DNA, the CDR3 is TGCGCCAGCAGCTTCGGAGGGTATAGCACAGATACGCAGTATTTT.

CDR3 in amino acids: CASSPHHRDHELFF. In nucleotides, the CDR3 is TGTGCCAGCAGCCCTCACCACCGGGACCACGAGCTCTTCTTC. The rearrangement uses TRBV9 and TRBJ2-1; D is possibly TRBD1 or TRBD2 (5 bases each). Germline V gene sequence: CDR1 SGDLS, CDR2 YYNGEE. The V end was cut by 4 bases, the J end by 16 bases, with 24 bases between. This CDR3 is 14 amino acids long.

For this clonotype: It is likely a read error, because the conserved phenylalanine at the end of the CDR3 is missing. The limits of the CDR3 on the DNA are not certain, so only TCRdb's listed CDR3 is given. The V and J genes are TRBV20-1 and TRBJ2-7; the D call in the table, TRBD2, was not verified against the DNA. CDR1 and CDR2 (germline): DFQATT, SNEGSKA (reference sequence). The CDR3 is 8 amino acids in total, end residues counted. The CDR3 reads CSARAATS.

This clonotype was seen more than once but under ten times. The chain recombines TRBV24-1 with TRBJ2-2, with a possible D match to TRBD2 (6 bases). The CDR3 contains 15 residues. V was pared by 3 bases and J by 8 bases, with 15 bases between. CDR1 KGHDR and CDR2 SFDVKD come from the germline V gene. The CDR3 is CATSDPWRGTGELFF. The CDR3 nucleotides read TGTGCCACCAGTGATCCGTGGAGGGGAACTGGGGAGCTGTTTTTT.

This clonotype was recorded many times. V usage is TRBV6-6 and J usage is TRBJ2-7; 11 bases are a match to TRBD1. Germline CDR1 is MNHNY and CDR2 is SVGAGI (reference sequence). The CDR3 length is 16 residues. With V trimmed by 7 bases and J by 1 base, 9 bases remained unmatched. The chain's CDR3 is CASTSFGQGASYEQYF. CDR3 DNA sequence: TGTGCCAGCACCTCCTTTGGACAGGGGGCATCCTACGAGCAGTACTTC.

This clonotype was found a few times. The chain joins TRBV12-3 or TRBV12-4 to TRBJ1-6; D is perhaps TRBD1 (5 bases). With 8 bases removed from V and 8 bases from J, the gap between germline ends came to 13 bases. The CDR3 is 13 amino acids. CDR3 in amino acids: CASCRVLDSPLHF. In nucleotides, the CDR3 is TGTGCCAGCTGCAGGGTTCTTGATTCACCCCTCCACTTT.

This chain connects TRBV5-1 to TRBJ1-1, with a possible D match to TRBD1 (5 bases). The germline gives CDR1 SGHRS, CDR2 YFSETQ. Trimming pared 2 bases from V and 0 bases from J, leaving 11 bases between. The CDR3 has 15 amino acids. CDR3 bases: TGCGCCAGCAGCTTAAATGCACAGGTGAACACTGAAGCTTTCTTT. Amino acids: CASSLNAQVNTEAFF.